This is a list of T cell receptor beta chains from one sample in a study of T-cell reconstitution after alpha-beta-depleted transplantation in children. TCRdb itself ran the PCR reads through MiXCR, one entry per CDR3 protein. Of about 250,000 distinct CDR3 sequences in the sample, roughly a quarter were seen once. This material consisted of PBMCs, mostly from graft donor cells, taken 360 days after TCRalphabeta/CD19-depleted stem cell transplant. These receptors came from a female patient under 10 years old who had a stem cell transplant for congenital amegakaryocytic thrombocytopenia, so the T cells may come from the graft donor. Both conserved end residues are part of each CDR3. Each record gives: D gene, J gene, V gene, clone size, CDR3 protein, CDR3 DNA. A D gene is named only where the DNA matches it firmly. Rows may omit the clone size; those that give it use once, few, many or a size class.

d_gene: .; j_gene: TRBJ1-1; v_gene: TRBV20-1; abundance: .; CDR3aa: CGERPETEAFF; CDR3nt: TGCGGGGAAAGACCGGAAACTGAAGCTTTCTTT
d_gene: TRBD2; j_gene: TRBJ2-1; v_gene: TRBV3-1; abundance: .; CDR3aa: CASSQDTAGYNEQFF; CDR3nt: TGTGCCAGCAGCCAAGATACAGCGGGGTACAATGAGCAGTTCTTC
d_gene: .; j_gene: TRBJ1-5; v_gene: TRBV28; abundance: .; CDR3aa: CASSPRRAPGPLRQPQHF; CDR3nt: TGTGCCAGCAGTCCGCGGAGGGCGCCTGGTCCTTTAAGGCAGCCCCAGCATTTT
d_gene: TRBD2; j_gene: TRBJ2-3; v_gene: TRBV11-2; abundance: few; CDR3aa: CASSGVQTSGTDTQYF; CDR3nt: TGTGCCAGCAGCGGGGTGCAGACTAGCGGCACAGATACGCAGTATTTT
d_gene: .; j_gene: TRBJ2-7; v_gene: TRBV5-4; abundance: few; CDR3aa: CASSRHSVSVEYEQYF; CDR3nt: TGTGCCAGCAGCCGGCACAGCGTTTCAGTGGAATACGAGCAGTACTTC
d_gene: TRBD1; j_gene: TRBJ2-7; v_gene: TRBV27; abundance: .; CDR3aa: CASSPYPDRTYEQYF; CDR3nt: TGTGCCAGCAGTCCATACCCGGACAGGACGTACGAGCAGTACTTC
d_gene: .; j_gene: TRBJ2-3; v_gene: TRBV5-1; abundance: .; CDR3aa: CASSLQPSTDTQYF; CDR3nt: TGCGCCAGCAGCCTGCAGCCGAGCACAGATACGCAGTATTTT
d_gene: TRBD2; j_gene: TRBJ2-7; v_gene: TRBV4-2; abundance: .; CDR3aa: CASSQASGTPYEQYF; CDR3nt: TGTGCCAGCAGCCAAGCCAGCGGGACGCCCTACGAGCAGTACTTC
d_gene: .; j_gene: TRBJ2-7; v_gene: TRBV20-1; abundance: many; CDR3aa: CSASVEDEQYF; CDR3nt: TGCAGTGCTAGTGTGGAGGACGAGCAGTACTTC
d_gene: TRBD2; j_gene: TRBJ2-1; v_gene: TRBV12-3/TRBV12-4; abundance: .; CDR3aa: CASSGATGQLARTYDEQFF; CDR3nt: TGTGCCAGCAGCGGGGCAACGGGGCAACTAGCGCGGACCTATGATGAGCAGTTCTTC
d_gene: TRBD2; j_gene: TRBJ2-5; v_gene: TRBV4-1; abundance: .; CDR3aa: CASSLVSGSGETQYF; CDR3nt: TGCGCCAGCAGCCTAGTAAGCGGGAGCGGGGAGACCCAGTACTTC
d_gene: .; j_gene: TRBJ2-3; v_gene: TRBV29-1; abundance: .; CDR3aa: CSSKERTQYF; CDR3nt: TGCAGCTCAAAAGAACGTACGCAGTATTTT
d_gene: .; j_gene: TRBJ1-5; v_gene: TRBV10-3; abundance: .; CDR3aa: CAISGGVTGNQPQHF; CDR3nt: TGTGCCATCAGCGGAGGTGTGACGGGGAATCAGCCCCAGCATTTT
d_gene: .; j_gene: TRBJ2-1; v_gene: TRBV5-1; abundance: few; CDR3aa: CASSGGQLDEQFF; CDR3nt: TGCGCCAGCAGCGGCGGACAACTTGATGAGCAGTTCTTC
d_gene: .; j_gene: TRBJ2-2; v_gene: TRBV6-5; abundance: .; CDR3aa: CASSYSIWTGVGELFF; CDR3nt: TGTGCCAGCAGTTACTCGATCTGGACCGGCGTCGGGGAGCTGTTTTTT
d_gene: .; j_gene: TRBJ2-1; v_gene: TRBV5-1; abundance: many; CDR3aa: CASSRGLDNEQFF; CDR3nt: TGCGCCAGCAGCCGAGGACTTGACAATGAGCAGTTCTTC
d_gene: .; j_gene: TRBJ1-2; v_gene: TRBV3-1; abundance: few; CDR3aa: CASSLLNSEGYTF; CDR3nt: TGTGCCAGCAGCCTGCTTAATTCGGAGGGCTACACCTTC
d_gene: TRBD1; j_gene: TRBJ1-1; v_gene: TRBV4-1; abundance: few; CDR3aa: CASTPQQTGHRGHTEAFF; CDR3nt: TGCGCCAGCACCCCCCAGCAGACAGGCCATAGGGGGCACACTGAAGCTTTCTTT
d_gene: .; j_gene: TRBJ1-4; v_gene: TRBV7-6; abundance: few; CDR3aa: CASSRQPGTNEKLFF; CDR3nt: TGTGCCAGCAGCAGGCAGCCTGGGACTAATGAAAAACTGTTTTTT
d_gene: TRBD1; j_gene: TRBJ2-7; v_gene: TRBV20-1; abundance: .; CDR3aa: CSARPFEDRGFYEQYF; CDR3nt: TGCAGTGCTAGACCATTCGAGGACAGGGGATTTTACGAGCAGTACTTC
d_gene: TRBD1; j_gene: TRBJ2-7; v_gene: TRBV6-2/TRBV6-3; abundance: few; CDR3aa: CASSWGTVYEQYF; CDR3nt: TGTGCCAGCAGTTGGGGGACAGTCTACGAGCAGTACTTC
d_gene: .; j_gene: TRBJ2-3; v_gene: TRBV12-3/TRBV12-4; abundance: many; CDR3aa: CASSLGGPSTDTQYF; CDR3nt: TGTGCCAGCAGTTTAGGAGGGCCCTCCACAGATACGCAGTATTTT
d_gene: .; j_gene: TRBJ1-5; v_gene: TRBV20-1; abundance: .; CDR3aa: CSALLGSSNQPQHF; CDR3nt: TGCAGTGCCCTCTTGGGTTCTAGCAATCAGCCCCAGCATTTT
d_gene: .; j_gene: TRBJ1-4; v_gene: TRBV4-1; abundance: few; CDR3aa: CASSQEAGLGEKLFF; CDR3nt: TGCGCCAGCAGCCAAGAGGCCGGGCTAGGTGAAAAACTGTTTTTT
d_gene: TRBD2; j_gene: TRBJ2-5; v_gene: TRBV3-1; abundance: .; CDR3aa: CASSQDGLGWWETQYF; CDR3nt: TGTGCCAGCAGCCAAGACGGACTAGGGTGGTGGGAGACCCAGTACTTC
d_gene: TRBD1; j_gene: TRBJ1-4; v_gene: TRBV4-3; abundance: .; CDR3aa: CASSQTPGTGNEKLFF; CDR3nt: TGCGCCAGCAGCCAAACCCCCGGGACAGGGAATGAAAAACTGTTTTTT
d_gene: TRBD2; j_gene: TRBJ2-1; v_gene: TRBV11-2; abundance: .; CDR3aa: CASSSQTSGGNEQFF; CDR3nt: TGTGCCAGCAGCTCGCAGACTAGCGGGGGAAATGAGCAGTTCTTC
d_gene: .; j_gene: TRBJ2-7; v_gene: TRBV20-1; abundance: few; CDR3aa: CSARGDFYEQYF; CDR3nt: TGCAGTGCTAGAGGGGACTTCTACGAGCAGTACTTC
d_gene: .; j_gene: TRBJ1-2; v_gene: TRBV20-1; abundance: few; CDR3aa: CSARGTGNYGYTF; CDR3nt: TGCAGTGCTAGAGGTACAGGGAACTATGGCTACACCTTC
d_gene: .; j_gene: TRBJ1-1; v_gene: TRBV6-5; abundance: .; CDR3aa: CASSFGLDTEAFF; CDR3nt: TGTGCCAGCAGTTTCGGGTTGGACACTGAAGCTTTCTTT
d_gene: .; j_gene: TRBJ1-1; v_gene: TRBV28; abundance: .; CDR3aa: CASNSGGSQNTEAFF; CDR3nt: TGTGCCAGCAACAGTGGGGGGAGTCAAAACACTGAAGCTTTCTTT
d_gene: .; j_gene: TRBJ2-1; v_gene: TRBV7-6; abundance: few; CDR3aa: CASSRTVRAWNEQFF; CDR3nt: TGTGCCAGCAGCCGGACGGTGAGGGCCTGGAATGAGCAGTTCTTC
d_gene: .; j_gene: TRBJ2-1; v_gene: TRBV24-1; abundance: .; CDR3aa: CATSLGSGEQFF; CDR3nt: TGTGCCACCAGTTTGGGGTCCGGTGAGCAGTTCTTC
d_gene: .; j_gene: TRBJ1-1; v_gene: TRBV4-3; abundance: few; CDR3aa: CASSQDPWGGRNTEAFF; CDR3nt: TGCGCCAGCAGCCAAGATCCTTGGGGCGGAAGGAACACTGAAGCTTTCTTT
d_gene: .; j_gene: TRBJ1-1; v_gene: TRBV12-3/TRBV12-4; abundance: many; CDR3aa: CASTRRGMGEAFF; CDR3nt: TGTGCCAGCACCCGAAGAGGAATGGGTGAAGCTTTCTTT
d_gene: .; j_gene: TRBJ1-1; v_gene: TRBV20-1; abundance: many; CDR3aa: CSASIIYGTEAFF; CDR3nt: TGCAGTGCTAGCATTATTTATGGCACTGAAGCTTTCTTT
d_gene: .; j_gene: TRBJ1-1; v_gene: TRBV4-2; abundance: few; CDR3aa: CASSQASGGRVAEAFF; CDR3nt: TGTGCCAGCAGCCAAGCGTCTGGGGGGCGCGTCGCTGAAGCTTTCTTT
d_gene: .; j_gene: TRBJ2-7; v_gene: TRBV3-1; abundance: once; CDR3aa: CASSQAFSYEQYF; CDR3nt: TGTGCCAGCAGCCAAGCGTTTAGCTACGAGCAGTACTTC
d_gene: .; j_gene: TRBJ2-1; v_gene: TRBV11-2; abundance: few; CDR3aa: CASSLEVGEQFF; CDR3nt: TGTGCCAGCAGCTTAGAGGTGGGGGAGCAGTTCTTC
d_gene: TRBD2; j_gene: TRBJ2-1; v_gene: TRBV12-5; abundance: .; CDR3aa: CASGLGLAGNNEQFF; CDR3nt: TGTGCTAGTGGTTTGGGACTAGCGGGAAACAATGAGCAGTTCTTC
d_gene: .; j_gene: TRBJ2-3; v_gene: TRBV20-1; abundance: .; CDR3aa: CSARVLEGGAGDTQYF; CDR3nt: TGCAGTGCTAGAGTGCTTGAGGGGGGTGCGGGGGATACGCAGTATTTT
d_gene: TRBD2; j_gene: TRBJ2-3; v_gene: TRBV4-3; abundance: .; CDR3aa: CALYAGTSGDYKYTQYF; CDR3nt: TGCGCCTTATACGCCGGGACTAGCGGGGACTACAAGTATACGCAGTATTTT
d_gene: TRBD2; j_gene: TRBJ2-3; v_gene: TRBV7-2; abundance: .; CDR3aa: CASSDAGVDTQYF; CDR3nt: TGTGCCAGCAGCGACGCGGGAGTAGATACGCAGTATTTT
d_gene: TRBD1; j_gene: TRBJ2-1; v_gene: TRBV6-2/TRBV6-3; abundance: .; CDR3aa: CASRTNRGHFNEQFF; CDR3nt: TGTGCCAGCAGAACCAACAGGGGGCATTTCAATGAGCAGTTCTTC
d_gene: .; j_gene: TRBJ1-5; v_gene: TRBV19; abundance: .; CDR3aa: CASSRDRRNQPQHF; CDR3nt: TGTGCCAGTAGTAGGGACCGACGCAATCAGCCCCAGCATTTT